This TCR beta chain originates from a study of OX40 agonist ivuxolimab in advanced cancers. Study outcomes and limitations: In general, CD8+ T cells held more expanded clones than CD4+ did, on average.

Any history of autoimmune disease or systemic immunosuppression disqualified patients. TCRdb's copy holds only in-frame clones and misses some; the assay was immunoSEQ multiplex PCR. The table lists fewer than 65,000 clones, roughly 85% of them singletons. Regarding this clone: As yet, its antigen is unknown.

Germline CDR1 and CDR2: SGHTA and FQGNSA. The CDR3 consists of 15 residues. V shed 7 bases and J 6 bases; nucleotides not matched to a gene: 10. V is TRBV7-2 and J is TRBJ2-1; 9 bases align to TRBD1. Sequences were derived from CD4+ or CD8+ T cells sorted from blood, sampled in a trial of the OX40 agonist ivuxolimab. The TCR sequence derives from an adult with an advanced solid tumor such as melanoma, head and neck, liver or kidney cancer. CDR3: CASNYPGQGSNEQFF. The CDR3 DNA reads as TGTGCCAGCAACTACCCGGGACAGGGATCCAATGAGCAGTTCTTC.